This paragraph reports one T cell receptor beta chain. The antigen this receptor binds is unknown. No base quality values were provided; no much bigger clone lies one nucleotide off. The germline ends are 13 bases apart after V is trimmed by 8 bases and J by 2 bases. From the cysteine up to the phenylalanine, the CDR3 has a length of 14 residues. Of the read, only the CDR3 DNA is kept; its 42 bases are in frame from base 1. CDR1 MNHEY and CDR2 SVGEGT were looked up in the germline V gene. This record comes from a study of blood T cell repertoires in COVID-19 (dated by TCRdb to the early 2020s). Study-level background: Samples covering the acute and convalescent phases of COVID-19 were provided by collaborators in the United States, Italy and Spain. The prospective study material was composed of cDNA or gDNA derived from T cells, B-cell-depleted T cells, or PBMCs. The dataset comprised deeply sampled blood TCRbeta repertoires from subjects exposed to, actively infected with, or recovered from COVID-19. A freely available public database, intended as a resource for researchers studying the immune response to SARS-CoV-2, is where the repertoires were released. The samples were drawn from two sources: the first 160 participants of the ongoing ImmuneRACE study, and fewer than 1,500 subjects contributed by 6 global collaborators. Sample metadata almost always included a de-identified subject ID, COVID-19 status, age in years and sex. HLA class I and class II types, where available, came from metadata supplied by the sample provider rather than from assay-based typing. Points the paper makes about the study in general: The amount of clinical and demographic metadata varied by source and participant and was provided uncurated.

The immunoSEQ Assay, a bias-controlled multiplex PCR, was used to amplify TCRbeta CDR3 regions from genomic DNA. As for the authors' bioinformatics: The number of nucleated cells in each sample was estimated by amplification of reference gene primers within the assay. To quantify the absolute abundance of each unique TCRbeta CDR3 rearrangement, sequence reads were collapsed and filtered. For each sample, productive Simpson clonality was calculated as the square root of Simpson's diversity index across productive rearrangements. Here the immuneACCESS table is served through TCRdb, limited to in-frame sequences with V and J called. Missing clones are a known gap in these copies; in checked studies unresolved V genes cover under half, and the rest lacks a known reason. V and J calls and clone size are copied from that table; D and trimming were computed from the DNA. The sample table shows approximately 240,000 clones, and around 90% are seen once. The biggest ten clones account for about 6% of the sample.

Participants in the prospective study were enrolled through a virtual design, were aged roughly 18 to 100 years, and lived in 24 United States geographic areas. Cohort assignment in the prospective study relied on participant-reported clinical history from a screening survey and a study questionnaire. Each participant in the prospective study had whole blood, serum and a nasopharyngeal or oropharyngeal swab collected by mobile phlebotomists. Prospective study participants could optionally give additional blood draws and questionnaires over an approximately two-month period. Blood samples from the prospective study were shipped frozen or at room temperature prior to DNA extraction.

Recombination joined TRBV6-2 or TRBV6-3 with TRBJ1-5; the D gene is unclear. The sample comprised PBMCs or T cells enriched from blood (not recorded which). The TCR sequence derives from a woman aged 30 to 39 with acute COVID-19. The CDR3 in this case is CASGPPGGNQPQHF. The nucleotide sequence reads TGTGCCAGCGGCCCTCCGGGAGGCAATCAGCCCCAGCATTTT.